This TCR beta chain derives from a study of response to subunit inactivated influenza vaccine. Study outcomes and limitations: Researchers suggested that each seasonal influenza vaccination recruits few new T cells.

A single record per CDR3 protein comes from TCRdb applying MiXCR to the RT-PCR reads. Among about 540,000 distinct CDR3 sequences listed, roughly a quarter were seen once. Germline lookup yields CDR1 DFQATT and CDR2 SNEGSKA (reference sequence). V lost 6 bases and J 2 bases, leaving 16 bases between the germline ends. CDR3 length: 14 amino acids. This clonotype was counted a few times. Its target is unknown. A further study also used this sample, focusing on T cells expressing NK-cell markers. Per that paper: cDNA encoding TCR beta was synthesized via 5'RACE template switching incorporating UMIs. Seven donors tested HCMV-seropositive and one tested seronegative among the eight sequenced. T cells sorted in several experiments were restricted to alpha-beta TCR T cells by an anti-gamma-delta TCR antibody. It is unclear if expanded NKG2C-expressing clones target HCMV antigens.

The material sequenced was CD4+ T cells sorted from PBMCs, taken roughly 12 days after vaccination. The genes are TRBV20-1 and TRBJ2-5; no clear D gene. The sequence was obtained from a man over 45 who received an inactivated influenza vaccine. The CDR3 DNA sequence: TGCAGTGCGGCTAGTTTGTCCGGTCAAGAGACCCAGTACTTC. This encodes CSAASLSGQETQYF.